One and the same sample provided the 18 T cell receptor beta chains below, sequenced in a study of identical twins. In TCRdb, the 5' RACE reads were re-called with MiXCR into one record per CDR3 protein. The table includes 500,000 to 600,000 distinct CDR3 sequences, 22% detected once. In addition, the sample was reused for a study of T cells expressing NK-cell markers.

The sample comprised CD4+ T cells sorted from blood. The receptors originated from a woman between 18 and 30 years old in good health.

The chain joins TRBV18 to TRBJ2-1; 11 bases match TRBD2. The CDR3 is made up of 15 amino acids. J gave up 4 bases and V 3 bases, and 2 bases lay outside the gene matches. CDR1 is KGHSH and CDR2 is LQKENI in the germline V gene. CDR3 sequence: CASSPTSGDYNEQFF. In DNA form, the CDR3 reads TGTGCCAGCTCACCGACTAGCGGGGATTACAATGAGCAGTTCTTC. The full variable domain, its missing parts supplied by reference TRBV18 and TRBJ2-1, is NAGVMQNPRHLVRRRGQEARLRCSPMKGHSHVYWYRQLPEEGLKFMVYLQKENIIDESGMPKERFSAEFPKEGPSILRIQQVVRGDSAAYFCASSPTSGDYNEQFFGPGTRLTVL.

This clonotype has only a few counts. This chain links TRBV10-3 with TRBJ2-3, with a tentative D call TRBD2 (7 bases). The CDR3 is made up of 14 amino acids. Germline loops: CDR1 ENHRY, CDR2 SYGVKD. With 9 bases removed from V and 0 bases from J, the gap between germline ends came to 13 bases. The CDR3 nucleotides read TGTGCCATGGGAGGGGGGGCCAGCACAGATACGCAGTATTTT. The encoded protein is CAMGGGASTDTQYF.

There are a few counts of this clonotype. CDR3 sequence (DNA): TGTGCCAGCGGACGAGCGGGACCGACGGAGACCCAGTACTTC. Its translation is CASGRAGPTETQYF. The rearrangement uses TRBV11-2 and TRBJ2-5; 7 bases are shared with TRBD2. This CDR3 comprises 14 residues. Germline assignment: CDR1 SGHAT and CDR2 FQNNGV. V lost 8 bases to trimming and J lost 5 bases; unmatched junction nucleotides: 11. The whole variable domain, filled in from reference TRBV11-2 and TRBJ2-5, reads EAGVAQSPRYKIIEKRQSVAFWCNPISGHATLYWYQQILGQGPKLLIQFQNNGVVDDSQLPKDRFSAERLKGVDSTLKIQPAKLEDSAVYLCASGRAGPTETQYFGPGTRLLVL.

This clonotype was found many times. The chain uses TRBV2 and TRBJ1-1; D might be TRBD1 (5 bases). Germline V CDR1 and CDR2: SNHLY, FYNNEI. The CDR3 totals 19 residues. V dropped 6 bases and J dropped 0 bases, with 26 bases sitting between them. The CDR3 sequence: CASSLQLGLLNFMNTEAFF. CDR3 nucleotide sequence: TGTGCCAGCAGCCTCCAACTGGGACTCCTAAACTTCATGAACACTGAAGCTTTCTTT.

The sample holds many counts of this clonotype. The V call is TRBV12-3 or TRBV12-4, the J call TRBJ1-1; D may be TRBD1 (6 bases). The V and J ends lost 4 bases and 1 base respectively, with 10 bases between them. The CDR3 is made up of 14 amino acids. Here the CDR3 DNA reads TGTGCCAGCAGTTCTCAGGGGCCGAACACTGAAGCTTTCTTT. Translated, it gives CASSSQGPNTEAFF.

V usage is TRBV20-1 and J usage is TRBJ1-1; D gene unclear. The germline CDR1 and CDR2 sequences are DFQATT and SNEGSKA (reference sequence). V gave up 5 bases and J gave up 1 base, with 8 bases separating them. The CDR3 spans 12 residues. This CDR3 is CSAQNWNTEAFF. The CDR3 region has the DNA TGCAGTGCTCAAAATTGGAACACTGAAGCTTTCTTT.

The count of this clonotype is one. One end of the junction fails to match germline, which may point to a read error. The chain joins TRBV12-3 or TRBV12-4 to TRBJ2-2; TRBD1 matches 8 bases. The CDR3 is 16 residues long. The chain's CDR3 is CASSFLSGGDTGELYF. The CDR3 region has the DNA TGTGCCAGCAGTTTTTTATCAGGGGGCGACACCGGGGAGCTGTATTTT.

V is TRBV9 and J is TRBJ2-4; 9 bases line up with TRBD2. The CDR3 has 13 residues. Germline trimming cut 7 bases from V and 7 bases from J; bases unmatched to any gene: 6. In germline, CDR1 is SGDLS, CDR2 YYNGEE. CDR3 protein: CASGRSGGNIQYF. The CDR3 DNA sequence: TGTGCCAGCGGTAGGAGCGGGGGGAACATTCAGTACTTC.

The count of this clonotype is one. V is TRBV18 and J is TRBJ2-5; a weak D match, TRBD1 (6 bases). The CDR3 is 15 residues long. Germline CDR1 and CDR2: KGHSH and LQKENI. The V gene lost 3 bases and the J gene lost 5 bases, with 16 bases spanning the gap. The CDR3 is CASSPPQGLRETQYF. CDR3 DNA sequence: TGTGCCAGCTCACCTCCACAGGGCCTGAGGGAGACCCAGTACTTC. Drawing the rest from reference TRBV18 and TRBJ2-5, the complete variable domain is NAGVMQNPRHLVRRRGQEARLRCSPMKGHSHVYWYRQLPEEGLKFMVYLQKENIIDESGMPKERFSAEFPKEGPSILRIQQVVRGDSAAYFCASSPPQGLRETQYFGPGTRLLVL.

The sample holds many counts of this clonotype. V gene TRBV12-3 or TRBV12-4 combines with J gene TRBJ1-2, with TRBD1 identical over 7 bases. J lost 1 base, V lost 4 bases, and 9 bases had no gene match. The CDR3 covers 16 residues. The chain's CDR3 is CASSYYDRESNYGYTF. DNA for the CDR3: TGTGCCAGCAGTTACTACGACAGGGAAAGTAACTATGGCTACACCTTC.

V usage is TRBV5-4 and J usage is TRBJ1-2; D is uncertain. This CDR3 is built from 18 residues. Germline CDR1 and CDR2: SGHNT and YYREEE (reference sequence). Trimming removed 0 bases at V and 5 bases at J, with 23 bases between. This CDR3 reads CASSLGGPAAGETYGYTF. The CDR3 DNA reads TGTGCCAGCAGCTTGGGGGGTCCGGCGGCCGGAGAAACATATGGCTACACCTTC.

This clonotype was counted a few times. The chain recombines TRBV29-1 with TRBJ1-5; D is perhaps TRBD1 (5 bases). Trimming removed 6 bases from V and 4 bases from J, with 16 bases in between. In germline, CDR1 is SQVTM, CDR2 ANQGSEA. The CDR3 has 14 amino acids. CDR3 coding DNA: TGCAGCGTGGTTACAGGTAATACGAATCAGCCCCAGCATTTT. It yields the protein CSVVTGNTNQPQHF.

This clonotype occurred a few times. This CDR3 is CSARWAGAGGANTGELFF. The DNA of the CDR3 is TGCAGTGCTAGATGGGCCGGAGCGGGAGGGGCGAACACCGGGGAGCTGTTTTTT. The J gene is TRBJ2-2, the V gene TRBV20-1; 10 nucleotides line up with TRBD2. The CDR3 is 18 amino acids. V gave up 2 bases and J gave up 0 bases; unmatched junction bases: 9. Per germline, CDR1 DFQATT and CDR2 SNEGSKA (reference sequence).

This clonotype was counted a few times. The chain recombines TRBV29-1 with TRBJ1-1; 8 bases align to TRBD1. This CDR3 has 10 amino acids. CDR1 and CDR2 from the germline V gene are SQVTM and ANQGSEA. Trimming cost V 7 bases and J 9 bases; bases outside gene matches: 4. The CDR3 DNA sequence: TGCAGCGGTGGGGACAGGAAAGCTTTCTTT. Translated: CSGGDRKAFF.

This clonotype was recorded a few times. The V call is TRBV3-1, the J call TRBJ2-3; D not certain. This CDR3 spans 13 amino acids. The V gene's germline CDR1 is LGHDT and CDR2 YNNKEL (reference sequence). The V gene lost 0 bases and the J gene lost 6 bases, with 7 bases spanning the gap. The CDR3 region is CASSQDWQDTQYF. CDR3 nucleotide sequence: TGTGCCAGCAGCCAAGATTGGCAGGATACGCAGTATTTT.

This clonotype was seen only a few times. The chain is built from TRBV4-3 and TRBJ1-1; TRBD1 is a possible D gene (5 bases). Trimming stripped 2 bases from V and 3 bases from J, with 13 bases between. The CDR3 is 15 residues long. The germline V gene has CDR1 LGHNA and CDR2 YSLEER. The CDR3 bases are TGCGCCAGCAGCCAACTAACGCAGGGTTACACTGAAGCTTTCTTT. Its translation is CASSQLTQGYTEAFF.

This clonotype was seen a handful of times. The chain combines TRBV20-1 with TRBJ1-1, with 10 positions matching TRBD1. Trimming at V came to 2 bases and at J to 8 bases, leaving 5 bases not matched to a gene. The CDR3 is 13 residues long. Germline assignment: CDR1 DFQATT and CDR2 SNEGSKA (reference sequence). The chain's CDR3 is CSARPGTGAEAFF. CDR3 DNA sequence: TGCAGTGCTAGACCCGGGACAGGGGCAGAAGCTTTCTTT.

This clonotype showed up just a few times. The CDR3 is CASSYSAGRYEQYF. The CDR3 DNA follows: TGTGCCAGCAGTTACTCGGCCGGTAGGTACGAGCAGTACTTC. This chain links TRBV6-5 with TRBJ2-7; D remains ambiguous. Germline V gene data show CDR1 as MNHEY and CDR2 as SVGAGI. V was clipped by 0 bases and J by 4 bases, with 10 bases between them. This CDR3 is built from 14 residues.